This paragraph covers one TCR beta chain sequence. This record comes from a study of blood T cell repertoires in COVID-19. Generated by immunoSEQ multiplex PCR, the TCRdb table keeps only in-frame clones and is missing some. This table has around 74,000 clones, around nine tenths appearing once. The sample taken for sequencing was peripheral blood. This TCR was sampled from a woman aged 80 or over with active or convalescent COVID-19.

This chain's CDR3 is CAWTPRGGLSSGNTIYF. The CDR3 DNA sequence: TGTGCCTGGACCCCGAGGGGGGGTCTAAGCTCTGGAAACACCATATATTTT. The rearrangement links TRBV30 to TRBJ1-3; TRBD1 might be the D (6 bases). V was cut by 4 bases and J by 0 bases, with 19 bases left in between. The CDR3 has 17 amino acids. Germline V gives CDR1 GTSNPN, CDR2 SVGIG (reference sequence).